This TCR beta chain comes out of a study of blood T cell repertoires in COVID-19. Original handling: From reference gene primer amplification, estimates of nucleated cell counts were derived. Method: immunoSEQ multiplex PCR; TCRdb's copy keeps in-frame clones and lacks some. Clone size and V and J calls were adopted from that table, with D and trimming inferred from the DNA. The table has about 200,000 clones, over 75% seen once. The specimen sequenced was peripheral blood. The TCR originated in a man aged 45-65 years with COVID-19, enrolled during active disease.

CDR3 coding DNA: TGTGCCAGCAGCCCAACTAGCGGGAGTGACACCGGGGAGCTGTTTTTT. It translates to CASSPTSGSDTGELFF. V gene TRBV11-3 combines with J gene TRBJ2-2, with TRBD2 matching 11 bases. Trimming took 5 bases from V and 3 from J; bases not matched to a gene: 5. CDR1 and CDR2 (germline): SGHNT, YENEEA. This CDR3 has 16 amino acids.